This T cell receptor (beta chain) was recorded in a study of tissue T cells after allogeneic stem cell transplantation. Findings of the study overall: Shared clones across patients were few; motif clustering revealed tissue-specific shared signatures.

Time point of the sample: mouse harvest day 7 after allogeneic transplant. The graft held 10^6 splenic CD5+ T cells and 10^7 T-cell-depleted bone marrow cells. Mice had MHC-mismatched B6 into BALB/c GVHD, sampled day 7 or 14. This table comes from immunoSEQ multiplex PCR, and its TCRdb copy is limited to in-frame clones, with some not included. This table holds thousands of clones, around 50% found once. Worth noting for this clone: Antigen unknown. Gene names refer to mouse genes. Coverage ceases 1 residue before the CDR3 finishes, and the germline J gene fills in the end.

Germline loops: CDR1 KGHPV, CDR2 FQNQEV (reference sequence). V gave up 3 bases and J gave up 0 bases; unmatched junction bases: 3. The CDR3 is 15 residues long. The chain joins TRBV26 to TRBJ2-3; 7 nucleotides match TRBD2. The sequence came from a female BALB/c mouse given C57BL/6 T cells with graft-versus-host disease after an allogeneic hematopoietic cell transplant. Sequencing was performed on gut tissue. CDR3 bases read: TGTGCCAGCAGTCTACTGGGGCCTAGTGCAGAAACGCTGTAT. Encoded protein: CASSLLGPSAETLY. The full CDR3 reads CASSLLGPSAETLYF.